This T cell receptor beta chain was found in a study of technical replicates of blood from a few donors. Germline CDR1 is ENHRY and CDR2 is SYGVKD. After removal of 0 bases from V and 8 bases from J, the junction contained 4 bases not matched to a gene. The CDR3 contains 15 residues. Measured with immunoSEQ multiplex PCR; TCRdb has only the in-frame clones, and not every one. This repertoire shows 70,000 or so clones, 90% to 95% found once; its top ten account for roughly 0.4%. The chain joins TRBV10-3 to TRBJ2-4; 10 bases align to TRBD1. This TCR was sampled from a human donor in good health. Some clones in this sample may be carry-over from other donors' samples. The sequenced material came from T cells isolated from PBMCs. The CDR3 protein is CAISESKDRGDIQYF. CDR3 coding DNA: TGTGCCATCAGTGAGTCGAAGGACAGGGGGGACATTCAGTACTTC.